The 14 T cell receptor beta chains below all came from one sample that was sequenced in a study of cytomegalovirus exposure and HLA in healthy donors. A multiplex PCR was run with 60 Vbeta primers and 13 Jbeta primers. Profiled with immunoSEQ multiplex PCR; TCRdb holds only in-frame clones, not every one. Of 110,000 or so clones in the sample, about 81% are singletons; the top ten hold just under 3%. Sequenced sample: PBMCs. These receptors all stem from a woman between 35 and 50 years old in good health and CMV-seropositive.

The V gene is TRBV30, the J gene TRBJ1-1; TRBD1 agrees at 10 bases. CDR1 and CDR2 (germline): GTSNPN, SVGIG (reference sequence). Trimming removed 3 bases from V and 5 bases from J; junction bases left unmatched: 9. The CDR3 is 15 amino acids. CDR3: CAWRNDRGPGTEAFF. The CDR3 DNA reads as TGTGCCTGGAGAAACGACAGGGGGCCGGGGACTGAAGCTTTCTTT.

J is TRBJ1-2 and V is TRBV4-1; the D is unclear. The germline V gene has CDR1 MGHRA and CDR2 YSYEKL. V lost 4 bases to trimming and J lost 5 bases, with 20 bases between them. This CDR3 has 16 residues. As DNA, the CDR3 is TGCGCCAGCAGCCCGGAGGCAGGAACGCTAAAATATGGCTACACCTTC. Protein product: CASSPEAGTLKYGYTF.

The chain has TRBV11-2 and TRBJ2-7, with TRBD1 matching 8 bases. CDR3 length: 16 residues. The V gene's germline CDR1 is SGHAT and CDR2 FQNNGV. V lost 5 bases, J lost 2 bases, and 11 bases stayed unmatched. DNA for the CDR3: TGTGCCAGCAGCCGGATAGGGACAGGTGCTACCTACGAGCAGTACTTC. Translating it yields CASSRIGTGATYEQYF. Full variable domain (outside the CDR3, taken from reference TRBV11-2 and TRBJ2-7): EAGVAQSPRYKIIEKRQSVAFWCNPISGHATLYWYQQILGQGPKLLIQFQNNGVVDDSQLPKDRFSAERLKGVDSTLKIQPAKLEDSAVYLCASSRIGTGATYEQYFGPGTRLTVT.

The genes are TRBV7-9 and TRBJ2-5; 12 bases line up with TRBD1. CDR3 length: 16 residues. V shed 5 bases, J shed 4 bases, and the junction held 8 bases outside the gene matches. CDR1 SEHNR and CDR2 FQNEAQ come from the germline V gene (reference sequence). DNA for the CDR3: TGTGCCAGCAGCCTACCGGGACAGGGGGCCCGAGAGACCCAGTACTTC. As protein: CASSLPGQGARETQYF. The entire variable domain, with the rest obtained from reference TRBV7-9 and TRBJ2-5, is as follows: DTGVSQNPRHKITKRGQNVTFRCDPISEHNRLYWYRQTLGQGPEFLTYFQNEAQLEKSRLLSDRFSAERPKGSFSTLEIQRTEQGDSAMYLCASSLPGQGARETQYFGPGTRLLVL.

This rearrangement joins TRBV6-5 to TRBJ2-7; TRBD2 aligns across 11 bases. Germline assignment: CDR1 MNHEY and CDR2 SVGAGI. There are 14 residues in the CDR3. After removal of 5 bases from V and 5 bases from J, the junction contained 5 bases not matched to a gene. The CDR3 DNA follows: TGTGCCAGCAGTGTAACTAGCGGGAGCCACGAGCAGTACTTC. It encodes CASSVTSGSHEQYF.

Here the CDR3 reads CATSSLSAGIYEQYF. In DNA form, the CDR3 reads TGTGCCACCAGCAGCCTATCGGCGGGGATCTACGAGCAGTACTTC. The rearrangement links TRBV15 to TRBJ2-7, with D perhaps matching TRBD2 (6 bases). The CDR3 has 15 residues. The germline V gene encodes CDR1 LNHNV and CDR2 YYDKDF (reference sequence). V lost 3 bases and J 3 bases, leaving 15 bases between the germline ends.

This chain uses TRBV29-1 with TRBJ1-2; D might be TRBD1 (6 bases). Deletions cut 4 bases from V and 3 bases from J, with 15 bases between. The germline CDR1 and CDR2 sequences are SQVTM and ANQGSEA. This CDR3 spans 14 amino acids. CDR3 sequence: CSVGTGTSDYGYTF. The CDR3 nucleotides read TGCAGCGTTGGTACCGGGACAAGTGACTATGGCTACACCTTC.

In its sample, this clone was seen a few times. V and J are TRBV6-5 and TRBJ2-7; D unresolved. Deletions cut 0 bases from V and 3 bases from J, with 9 bases between. CDR3 length: 14 residues. Germline-derived CDR1 and CDR2 are MNHEY and SVGAGI. DNA of the CDR3: TGTGCCAGCAGTTACTCGTTTGGGCTCTACGAGCAGTACTTC. Translation gives CASSYSFGLYEQYF.

The chain recombines TRBV19 with TRBJ1-1, with 9 bases matching TRBD1. The germline gives CDR1 LNHDA, CDR2 SQIVND (reference sequence). J lost 4 bases, V lost 8 bases, and 5 bases had no gene match. The CDR3 covers 13 residues. CDR3 sequence (DNA): TGTGCCAGTCAAGACAGGGGGGGCACTGAAGCTTTCTTT. Encoded protein: CASQDRGGTEAFF.

Written as DNA, the CDR3 is TGTGCCAGCAGCCACCGGACAGGGGGGAGCTCTGGGGCCAACGTCCTGACTTTC. Translated, it gives CASSHRTGGSSGANVLTF. The chain joins TRBV7-2 to TRBJ2-6, with TRBD1 matching over 10 bases. CDR3 length equals 18 residues. Germline CDR1 and CDR2: SGHTA and FQGNSA. Losses at the gene ends were 5 bases for V and 0 bases for J; bases not matched to a gene: 7. Drawing the rest from reference TRBV7-2 and TRBJ2-6, the complete variable domain is GAGVSQSPSNKVTEKGKDVELRCDPISGHTALYWYRQSLGQGLEFLIYFQGNSAPDKSGLPSDRFSAERTGGSVSTLTIQRTQQEDSAVYLCASSHRTGGSSGANVLTFGAGSRLTVL.

The chain combines TRBV9 with TRBJ1-2, with D possibly matching TRBD1 (6 bases). Germline V gene lookup returns CDR1 SGDLS and CDR2 YYNGEE. Trimming took off 8 bases at V and 6 bases at J, with 26 bases between the two ends. The CDR3 extends over 16 amino acids. In nucleotides, the CDR3 is TGTGCCAGTTCTTTCGGGACAAGGGATTTCTCGGATGGCTACACCTTC. This translates into CASSFGTRDFSDGYTF. The whole variable domain, filled in from reference TRBV9 and TRBJ1-2, reads DSGVTQTPKHLITATGQRVTLRCSPRSGDLSVYWYQQSLDQGLQFLIQYYNGEERAKGNILERFSAQQFPDLHSELNLSSLELGDSALYFCASSFGTRDFSDGYTFGSGTRLTVV.

The gene calls are TRBV29-1 and TRBJ2-7, with a weak D call TRBD1 (6 bases). The CDR3 runs 12 residues. The V gene's germline CDR1 is SQVTM and CDR2 ANQGSEA. V was cut by 0 bases and J by 3 bases, with 6 bases left in between. As DNA, the CDR3 is TGCAGCGTTGAAGAACAGGGCTACGAGCAGTACTTC. This codes for CSVEEQGYEQYF.

The V gene is TRBV10-3, the J gene TRBJ1-1, with TRBD1 matching over 9 bases. The CDR3 length is 13 residues. The germline V gene encodes CDR1 ENHRY and CDR2 SYGVKD. The junction had 6 bases not matched to a gene; V was cut back by 7 bases and J by 6 bases. The CDR3 here is CAITMDRGSEAFF. CDR3 in DNA: TGTGCCATCACCATGGACAGGGGCTCTGAAGCTTTCTTT.

The gene calls are TRBV6-5 and TRBJ2-5; 7 nucleotides match TRBD2. The CDR3 is 15 residues long. From germline, CDR1 is MNHEY and CDR2 SVGAGI. V shed 4 bases, J shed 1 base, and the junction held 6 bases outside the gene matches. CDR3 residues: CASSSGGGTQETQYF. The CDR3 DNA sequence: TGTGCCAGCAGTTCGGGGGGAGGAACCCAAGAGACCCAGTACTTC.